The TCR beta chain described here comes from a study of T cells after yellow fever vaccination. Study at large: Fractions low in cell number were prepared with SMART-Seq v4 Ultra Low Input.

TCRdb called the 5' RACE reads again in MiXCR, with one record for every CDR3 protein. The profile shows about 320,000 distinct CDR3 sequences, approximately 4% of them singletons. On this clonotype: Its antigen is undetermined.

The CDR3 sequence is 16 residues long. The V end lost 0 bases, the J end lost 3 bases, and 12 bases lay between the germline ends. Germline V gives CDR1 SGHTA, CDR2 FQGNSA. Whole-study results and caveats: Boosting was followed by the reappearance of most primary-vaccination clones (less than 98% CD4, roughly 90% CD8). Any FACS-sorted repertoire could hold abundant clonotypes that contaminate it from the bulk population.

The V and J genes are TRBV7-2 and TRBJ1-5, with D hard to call. The sequenced sample was PBMCs, obtained 15 days after the yellow fever booster vaccination. This TCR came from a man aged 18-30 years who received the YFV17D yellow fever vaccine. CDR3 sequence reads: CASSLAPTGNNQPQHF. The CDR3 bases are TGTGCCAGCAGCTTAGCCCCTACGGGGAACAATCAGCCCCAGCATTTT.